Listed here is a single TCR beta chain. Its target is not known. The sample is drawn from a study of a mutant IDH1 vaccine in newly diagnosed glioma. The ends were cut back, 5 bases at V and 3 bases at J, with 14 bases in the middle. This CDR3 is built from 14 residues. CDR1 and CDR2 (germline): SEHNR, FQNEAQ (reference sequence). This table comes from immunoSEQ multiplex PCR, and its TCRdb copy is limited to in-frame clones, with some not included. The repertoire consists of tens of thousands of clones, with about 86% occurring once and the leading ten covering 4.5% to 6%. Indicated time point: week 35, safety follow-up. Topical imiquimod was applied with each vaccine dose, which held 300 ug of mutant IDH1 20-mer peptide. New astrocytomas of WHO grade 3 or 4 that were IDH1-mutant and ATRX-lost were found in the donors.

This chain uses TRBV7-9 with TRBJ2-7; D is uncertain. The receptor's source is a middle-aged woman with glioma. Some clones in this sample may be carry-over from other donors' samples. The source material was PBMCs, sampled from a glioma patient whose treatment included an IDH1 peptide vaccine. The CDR3 spells CASSPFRSVYEQYF. DNA for the CDR3: TGTGCCAGCAGCCCCTTCAGGTCGGTCTACGAGCAGTACTTC.